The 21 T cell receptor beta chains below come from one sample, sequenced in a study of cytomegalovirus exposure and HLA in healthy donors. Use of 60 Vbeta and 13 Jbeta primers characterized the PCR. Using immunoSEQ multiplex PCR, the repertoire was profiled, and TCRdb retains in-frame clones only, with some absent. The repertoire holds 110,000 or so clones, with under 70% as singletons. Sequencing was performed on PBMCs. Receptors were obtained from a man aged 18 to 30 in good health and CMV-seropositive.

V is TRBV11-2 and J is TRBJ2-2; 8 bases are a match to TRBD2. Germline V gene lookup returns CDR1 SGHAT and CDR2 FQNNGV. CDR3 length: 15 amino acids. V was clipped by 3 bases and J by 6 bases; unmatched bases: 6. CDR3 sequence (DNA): TGTGCCAGCAGCTTGGTTAGCGGGATCTCCGGGGAGCTGTTTTTT. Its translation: CASSLVSGISGELFF.

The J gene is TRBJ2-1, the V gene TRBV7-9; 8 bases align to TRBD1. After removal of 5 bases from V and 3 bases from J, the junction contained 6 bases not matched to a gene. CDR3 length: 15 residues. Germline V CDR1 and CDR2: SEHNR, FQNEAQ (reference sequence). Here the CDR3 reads CASSPGTGNYNEQFF. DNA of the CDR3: TGTGCCAGCAGCCCCGGGACAGGTAACTACAATGAGCAGTTCTTC.

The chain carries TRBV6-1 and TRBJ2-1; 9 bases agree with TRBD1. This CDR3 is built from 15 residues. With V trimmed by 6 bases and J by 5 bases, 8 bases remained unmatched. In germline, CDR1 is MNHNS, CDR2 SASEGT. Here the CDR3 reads CASSVTGGANNEQFF. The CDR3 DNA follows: TGTGCCAGCAGCGTCACAGGGGGCGCTAACAATGAGCAGTTCTTC.

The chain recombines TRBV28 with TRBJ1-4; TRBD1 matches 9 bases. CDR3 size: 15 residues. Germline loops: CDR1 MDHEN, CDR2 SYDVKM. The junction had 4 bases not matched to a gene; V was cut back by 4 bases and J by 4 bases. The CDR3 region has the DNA TGTGCCAGCAGTTCCCCGGGACAGGGTAATGAAAAACTGTTTTTT. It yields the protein CASSSPGQGNEKLFF.

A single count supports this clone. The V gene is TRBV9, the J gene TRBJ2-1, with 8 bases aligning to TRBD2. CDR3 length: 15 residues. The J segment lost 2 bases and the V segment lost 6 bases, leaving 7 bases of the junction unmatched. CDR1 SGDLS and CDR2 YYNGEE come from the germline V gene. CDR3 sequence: CASNQAGGPYNEQFF. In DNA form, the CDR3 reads TGTGCCAGCAACCAGGCGGGGGGCCCCTACAATGAGCAGTTCTTC.

The CDR3 loop is CASSQGQQSTEAFF. The DNA for the CDR3 is TGCGCCAGCAGCCAAGGACAGCAGTCCACTGAAGCTTTCTTT. The V and J genes are TRBV5-1 and TRBJ1-1; a weak D match, TRBD1 (6 bases). This CDR3 has 14 residues. Per germline, CDR1 SGHRS and CDR2 YFSETQ. Trimming left V 4 bases short and J 4 bases short, with 14 bases between.

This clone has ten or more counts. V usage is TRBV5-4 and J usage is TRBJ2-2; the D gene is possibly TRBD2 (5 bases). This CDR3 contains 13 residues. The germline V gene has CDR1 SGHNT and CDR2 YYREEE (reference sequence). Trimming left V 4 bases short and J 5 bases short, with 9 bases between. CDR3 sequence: CASSPQRTGELFF. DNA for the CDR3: TGTGCCAGCAGCCCACAGCGGACCGGGGAGCTGTTTTTT.

The CDR3 loop is CASSQDFSGQETQYF. The CDR3 DNA is TGTGCCAGCAGCCAAGATTTCAGCGGACAAGAGACCCAGTACTTC. This chain connects TRBV4-2 to TRBJ2-5; tentative D call: TRBD2 (5 bases). The CDR3 has 15 amino acids. The V gene's germline CDR1 is LGHNA and CDR2 YNFKEQ. The germline V and J ends were trimmed by 0 bases and 2 bases, with 10 bases remaining between them.

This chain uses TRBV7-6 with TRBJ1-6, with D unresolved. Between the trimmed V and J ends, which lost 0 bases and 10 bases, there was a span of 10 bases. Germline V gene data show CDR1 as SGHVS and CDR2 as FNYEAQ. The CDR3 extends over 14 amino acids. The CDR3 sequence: CASSLASGTSPLHF. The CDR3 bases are TGTGCCAGCAGCTTAGCTTCAGGAACATCACCCCTCCACTTT.

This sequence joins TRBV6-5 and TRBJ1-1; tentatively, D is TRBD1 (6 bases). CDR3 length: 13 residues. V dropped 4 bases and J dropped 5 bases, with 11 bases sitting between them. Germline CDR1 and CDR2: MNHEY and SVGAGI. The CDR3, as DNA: TGTGCCAGCAGTTCCAGGGGTCGAACTGAAGCTTTCTTT. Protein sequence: CASSSRGRTEAFF.

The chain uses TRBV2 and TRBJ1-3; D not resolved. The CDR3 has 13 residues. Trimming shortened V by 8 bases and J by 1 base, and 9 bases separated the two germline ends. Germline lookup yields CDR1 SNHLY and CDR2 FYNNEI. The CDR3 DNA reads TGTGCCAGCGCGGGTTATTCTGGAAACACCATATATTTT. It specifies CASAGYSGNTIYF.

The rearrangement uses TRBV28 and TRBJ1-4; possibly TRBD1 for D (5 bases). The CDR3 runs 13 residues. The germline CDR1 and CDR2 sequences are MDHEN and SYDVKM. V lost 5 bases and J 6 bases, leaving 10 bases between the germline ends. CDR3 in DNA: TGTGCCAGCAGTCGGGGGGGAGATGAAAAACTGTTTTTT. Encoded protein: CASSRGGDEKLFF. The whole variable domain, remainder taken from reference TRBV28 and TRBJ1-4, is DVKVTQSSRYLVKRTGEKVFLECVQDMDHENMFWYRQDPGLGLRLIYFSYDVKMKEKGDIPEGYSVSREKKERFSLILESASTNQTSMYLCASSRGGDEKLFFGSGTQLSVL.

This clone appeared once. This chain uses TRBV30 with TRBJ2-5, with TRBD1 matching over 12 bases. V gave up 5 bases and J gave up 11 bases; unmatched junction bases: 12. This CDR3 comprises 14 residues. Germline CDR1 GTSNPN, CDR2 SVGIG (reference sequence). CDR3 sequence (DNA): TGTGCCTGGGAGCCGGGACAGGGGGCTTCTGTGCAGTACTTC. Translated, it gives CAWEPGQGASVQYF.

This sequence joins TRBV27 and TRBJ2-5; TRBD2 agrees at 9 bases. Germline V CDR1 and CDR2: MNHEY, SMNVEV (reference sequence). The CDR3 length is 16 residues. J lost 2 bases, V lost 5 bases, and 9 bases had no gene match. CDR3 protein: CASSPIPTSGQETQYF. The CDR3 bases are TGTGCCAGCAGTCCTATCCCCACTAGCGGGCAAGAGACCCAGTACTTC.

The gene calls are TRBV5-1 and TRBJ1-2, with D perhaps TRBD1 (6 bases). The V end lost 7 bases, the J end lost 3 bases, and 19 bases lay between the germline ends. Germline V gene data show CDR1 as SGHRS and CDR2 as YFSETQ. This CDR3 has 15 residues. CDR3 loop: CASALPDRWDYGYTF. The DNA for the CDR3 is TGCGCCAGCGCCCTCCCCGACAGGTGGGACTATGGCTACACCTTC.

CDR3 amino acids: CAGRTGVDQPQHF. CDR3 in DNA: TGTGCCGGAAGGACAGGGGTCGATCAGCCCCAGCATTTT. V and J are TRBV6-1 and TRBJ1-5; 9 nucleotides line up with TRBD1. Germline V gene lookup returns CDR1 MNHNS and CDR2 SASEGT. V lost 11 bases and J lost 5; bases outside the gene matches: 7. This CDR3 has 13 residues.

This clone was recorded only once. CDR3 residues: CASSLGAGGWGNQPQHF. CDR3 bases: TGTGCCAGCAGCTTGGGCGCAGGGGGCTGGGGCAATCAGCCCCAGCATTTT. The chain has TRBV5-6 and TRBJ1-5, with TRBD1 matching over 8 bases. Per the germline V gene, CDR1 is SGHDT and CDR2 is YYEEEE. Trimming removed 0 bases from V and 2 bases from J; junction bases left unmatched: 7. CDR3 size: 17 residues.

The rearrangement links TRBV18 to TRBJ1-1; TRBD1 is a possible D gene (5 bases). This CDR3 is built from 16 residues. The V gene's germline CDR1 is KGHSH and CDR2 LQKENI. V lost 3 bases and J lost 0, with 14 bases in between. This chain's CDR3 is CASSPGRGEMNTEAFF. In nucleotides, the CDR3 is TGTGCCAGCTCACCCGGACGGGGGGAAATGAACACTGAAGCTTTCTTT.

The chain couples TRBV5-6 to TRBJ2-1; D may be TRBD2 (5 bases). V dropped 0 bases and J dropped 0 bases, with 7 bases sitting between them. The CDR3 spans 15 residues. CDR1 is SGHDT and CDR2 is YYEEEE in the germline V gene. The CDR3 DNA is TGTGCCAGCAGCTTGGGTAGCGTCTCCTACAATGAGCAGTTCTTC. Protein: CASSLGSVSYNEQFF. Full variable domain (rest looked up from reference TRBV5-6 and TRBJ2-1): DAGVTQSPTHLIKTRGQQVTLRCSPKSGHDTVSWYQQALGQGPQFIFQYYEEEERQRGNFPDRFSGHQFPNYSSELNVNALLLGDSALYLCASSLGSVSYNEQFFGPGTRLTVL.

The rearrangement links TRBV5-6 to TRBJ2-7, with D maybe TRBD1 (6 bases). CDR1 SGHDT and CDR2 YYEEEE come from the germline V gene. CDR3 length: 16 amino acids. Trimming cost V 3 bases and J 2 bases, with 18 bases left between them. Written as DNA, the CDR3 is TGTGCCAGCAGCTACCGCATAGACAGGTTGGCCTACGAGCAGTACGTC. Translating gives CASSYRIDRLAYEQYV.

The chain's CDR3 is CASSRLQGYEQYF. The DNA for the CDR3 is TGCGCCAGCAGCAGACTACAGGGCTACGAGCAGTACTTC. This rearrangement joins TRBV5-1 to TRBJ2-7, with D possibly TRBD1 on 6 matching bases. In germline, CDR1 is SGHRS, CDR2 YFSETQ. Trimming shortened V by 4 bases and J by 3 bases, and 11 bases separated the two germline ends. This CDR3 comprises 13 residues.